The source of this TCR beta chain is a study of cytomegalovirus exposure and HLA in healthy donors. Study-wide points: A later analysis linked a missense variant in DCLRE1C to the trimming of TCR beta V and J genes. Indistinguishable V segments such as TRBV6-2 and TRBV6-3 were excluded. Across donors, sequencing depth was assumed by presence/absence analyses to be roughly uniform. What TCR beta sequences reportedly achieved was accurate prediction of HLA-A and HLA-B alleles in most subjects.

This clone has more than one count but fewer than ten. Its antigen remains unidentified. PCR employed 60 Vbeta and 13 Jbeta primers. The method was immunoSEQ multiplex PCR; TCRdb's version includes in-frame clones alone and lacks a portion of them. In the table there are 97,000 or so clones, roughly a tenth of which are singletons. V was clipped by 0 bases and J by 0 bases, with 9 bases between them. CDR1 is SGDLS and CDR2 is YYNGEE in the germline V gene. The CDR3 runs 15 residues. This chain joins TRBV9 and TRBJ1-1; D gene uncertain. The receptor's source is a man aged 50 to 60 in good health and CMV-seropositive. Sequences were obtained from PBMCs. Here the CDR3 DNA reads TGTGCCAGCAGCGTAGGCGGGCTTATGAACACTGAAGCTTTCTTT. Protein: CASSVGGLMNTEAFF.